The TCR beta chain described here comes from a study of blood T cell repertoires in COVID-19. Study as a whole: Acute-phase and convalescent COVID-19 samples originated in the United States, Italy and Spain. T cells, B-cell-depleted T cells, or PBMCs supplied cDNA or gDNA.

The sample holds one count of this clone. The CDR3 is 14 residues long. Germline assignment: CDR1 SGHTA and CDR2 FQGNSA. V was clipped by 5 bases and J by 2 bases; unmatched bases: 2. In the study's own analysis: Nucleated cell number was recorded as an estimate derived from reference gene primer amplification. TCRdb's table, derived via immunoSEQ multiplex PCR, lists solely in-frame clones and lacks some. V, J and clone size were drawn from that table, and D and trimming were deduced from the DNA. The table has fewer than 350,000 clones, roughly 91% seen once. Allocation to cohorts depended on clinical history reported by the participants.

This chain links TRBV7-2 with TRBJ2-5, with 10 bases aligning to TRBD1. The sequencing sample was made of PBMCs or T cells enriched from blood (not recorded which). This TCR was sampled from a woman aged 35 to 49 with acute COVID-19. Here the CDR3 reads CASSKDRGQETQYF. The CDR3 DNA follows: TGTGCCAGCAGCAAGGACAGGGGGCAAGAGACCCAGTACTTC.